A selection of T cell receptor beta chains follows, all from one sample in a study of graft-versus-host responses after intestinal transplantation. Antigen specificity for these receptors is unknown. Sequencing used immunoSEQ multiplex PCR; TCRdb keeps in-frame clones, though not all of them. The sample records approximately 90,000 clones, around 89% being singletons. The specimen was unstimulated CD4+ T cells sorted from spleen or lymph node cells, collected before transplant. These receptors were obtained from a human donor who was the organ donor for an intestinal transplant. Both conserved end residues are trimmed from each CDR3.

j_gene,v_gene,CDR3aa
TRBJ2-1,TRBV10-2,ASRRLAGAPNEQF
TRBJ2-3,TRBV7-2,ASSSYTDTQY
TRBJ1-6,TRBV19,ASRKTGRGSYNSPLH
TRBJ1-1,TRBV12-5,ASGLVLGGPGKNTEAF
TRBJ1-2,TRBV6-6,ASSPLGGLWGGYT
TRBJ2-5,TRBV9,ASSVNLAEQETQY
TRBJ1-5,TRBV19,ASSMGQDDQPQH
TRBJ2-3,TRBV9,ASSVQIAADTQY
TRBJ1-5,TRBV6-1,ASSDDRGNQPQH
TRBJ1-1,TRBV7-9,ASSLVTGTGGKSTEAF
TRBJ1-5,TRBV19,ASSNPPGLTNQPQH
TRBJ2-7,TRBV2,ASALVAEQY
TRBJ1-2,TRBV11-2,ASSLQGSYGYT
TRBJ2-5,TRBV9,ASSWGLAEETQY
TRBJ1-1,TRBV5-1,ASRGGGVNTEAF
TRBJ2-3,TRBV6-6,ASSLSADTQY
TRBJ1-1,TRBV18,ASLLTGMNTEAF
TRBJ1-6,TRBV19,ASMWRGGVASPLH
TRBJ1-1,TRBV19,ASSGLRGNTEAF
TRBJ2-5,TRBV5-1,ASSLGGGEQETQY
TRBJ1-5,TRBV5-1,ASSLGTGWDQPQH
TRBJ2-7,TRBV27,ASSPKPPILQGSTYEQY
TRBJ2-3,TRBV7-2,ASSPGTYGGDTQY
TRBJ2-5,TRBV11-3,ASSLSFWGESGTQY